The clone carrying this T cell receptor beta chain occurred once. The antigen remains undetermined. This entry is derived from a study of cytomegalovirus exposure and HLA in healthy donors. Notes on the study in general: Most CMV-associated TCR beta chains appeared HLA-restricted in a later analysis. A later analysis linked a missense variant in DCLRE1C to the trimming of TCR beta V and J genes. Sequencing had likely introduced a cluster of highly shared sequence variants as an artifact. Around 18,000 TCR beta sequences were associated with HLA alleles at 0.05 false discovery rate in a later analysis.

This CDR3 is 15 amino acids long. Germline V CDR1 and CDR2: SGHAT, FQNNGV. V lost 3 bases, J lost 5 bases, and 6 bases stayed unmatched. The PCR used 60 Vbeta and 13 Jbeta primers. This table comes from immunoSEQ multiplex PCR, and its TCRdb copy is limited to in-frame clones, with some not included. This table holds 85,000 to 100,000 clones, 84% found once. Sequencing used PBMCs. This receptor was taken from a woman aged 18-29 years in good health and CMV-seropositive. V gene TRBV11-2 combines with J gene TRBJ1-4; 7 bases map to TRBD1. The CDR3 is CASSFGQGVNEKLFF. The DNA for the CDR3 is TGTGCCAGCAGCTTTGGTCAGGGGGTAAATGAAAAACTGTTTTTT.